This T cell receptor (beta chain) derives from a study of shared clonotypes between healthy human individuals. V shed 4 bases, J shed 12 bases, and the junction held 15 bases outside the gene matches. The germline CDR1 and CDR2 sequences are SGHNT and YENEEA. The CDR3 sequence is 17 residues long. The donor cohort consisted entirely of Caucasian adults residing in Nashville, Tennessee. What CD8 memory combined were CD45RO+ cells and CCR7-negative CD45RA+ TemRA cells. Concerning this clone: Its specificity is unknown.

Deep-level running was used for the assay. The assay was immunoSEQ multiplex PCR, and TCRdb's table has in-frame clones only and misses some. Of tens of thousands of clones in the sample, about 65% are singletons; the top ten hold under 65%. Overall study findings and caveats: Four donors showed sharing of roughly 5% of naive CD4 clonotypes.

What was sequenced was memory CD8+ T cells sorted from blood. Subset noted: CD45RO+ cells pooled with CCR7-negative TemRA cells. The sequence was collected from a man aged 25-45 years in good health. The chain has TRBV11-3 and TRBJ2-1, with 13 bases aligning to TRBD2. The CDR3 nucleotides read TGTGCCAGCAGCTCATATGTCGGGACTAGCGGGAAGTCGGGGCAGTTCTTC. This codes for CASSSYVGTSGKSGQFF.